The 16 T cell receptor beta chains reported below all come from one sample, sequenced in a study of Ad26.COV2.S vaccination and SARS-CoV-2 variants. Some clones are missing from TCRdb's copy, which holds only in-frame ones; the method was immunoSEQ multiplex PCR. This sample yields about 350,000 clones, of which around 92% are seen a single time; roughly 3.9% belongs to the top ten. The sequencing used peripheral blood, collected after recovery from COVID-19. The receptors were sampled from a human donor who had recovered from COVID-19.

The V call is TRBV18, the J call TRBJ1-6; the D is unclear. Germline V gene sequence: CDR1 KGHSH, CDR2 LQKENI. This CDR3 comprises 15 residues. The V gene lost 3 bases and the J gene lost 7 bases, with 13 bases spanning the gap. Here the CDR3 DNA reads TGTGCCAGCTCACCGGCGGCGGTACCAAATTCACCCCTCCACTTT. The encoded protein is CASSPAAVPNSPLHF.

DNA of the CDR3: TGCGCCAGCAGCTACGGACTGGACTACGAGCAGTACTTC. Translation: CASSYGLDYEQYF. V is TRBV5-1 and J is TRBJ2-7; D may be TRBD2 (5 bases). This CDR3 has 13 residues. CDR1 and CDR2 (germline): SGHRS, YFSETQ. V dropped 3 bases and J dropped 3 bases, with 10 bases sitting between them.

This chain joins TRBV5-1 and TRBJ1-5; D gene unclear. Trimming left V 1 base short and J 0 bases short, with 5 bases between. There are 14 residues in the CDR3. The germline CDR1 and CDR2 sequences are SGHRS and YFSETQ. In nucleotides, the CDR3 is TGCGCCAGCAGCTTGACTGATAGCAATCAGCCCCAGCATTTT. Its protein product is CASSLTDSNQPQHF.

The chain carries TRBV20-1 and TRBJ2-7; 7 bases fit TRBD2. Trimming removed 5 bases from V and 5 bases from J; junction bases left unmatched: 3. The CDR3 spans 11 residues. The germline V gene has CDR1 DFQATT and CDR2 SNEGSKA (reference sequence). In nucleotides, the CDR3 is TGCAGTGCTCCACGGGGGGACGAGCAGTACTTC. Amino acid sequence: CSAPRGDEQYF.

The chain combines TRBV6-5 with TRBJ1-2, with D tentatively TRBD1 (6 bases). Trimming cost V 2 bases and J 4 bases, with 8 bases left between them. The germline CDR1 and CDR2 sequences are MNHEY and SVGAGI. The CDR3 length is 13 residues. The CDR3 DNA follows: TGTGCCAGCAGTTACGCGGACAGCTATGGCTACACCTTC. It translates to CASSYADSYGYTF.

V gene TRBV27 combines with J gene TRBJ1-1, with D uncertain. The germline gives CDR1 MNHEY, CDR2 SMNVEV (reference sequence). The CDR3 contains 13 residues. V was pared by 4 bases and J by 1 base, with 7 bases between. CDR3 DNA: TGTGCCAGCAGTTCGACGGAGAACACTGAAGCTTTCTTT. This translates into CASSSTENTEAFF.

V and J are TRBV24-1 and TRBJ2-5; 7 bases match TRBD2. J gave up 4 bases and V 9 bases, and 10 bases lay outside the gene matches. The germline V gene has CDR1 KGHDR and CDR2 SFDVKD. The CDR3 loop spans 14 amino acids. The CDR3 is CATLREGSRETQYF. The CDR3 DNA is TGTGCCACCCTCAGGGAGGGGAGTCGAGAGACCCAGTACTTC.

V usage is TRBV5-4 and J usage is TRBJ1-4; D unresolved. This CDR3 region has 15 residues. Germline CDR1 reads SGHNT; CDR2 reads YYREEE (reference sequence). With 4 bases removed from V and 2 bases from J, the gap between germline ends came to 12 bases. CDR3 DNA sequence: TGTGCCAGCAGCCCCGGGCGGGCGACTAATGAAAAACTGTTTTTT. Encoded protein: CASSPGRATNEKLFF.

The CDR3 region has the DNA TGTGCCAGCAGGGGGACAGGGCAAGAGACCCAGTACTTC. Translation: CASRGTGQETQYF. This sequence joins TRBV7-6 and TRBJ2-5, with TRBD1 matching over 9 bases. The CDR3 has 13 residues. J gave up 2 bases and V 6 bases, and 1 base lay outside the gene matches. Germline lookup yields CDR1 SGHVS and CDR2 FNYEAQ.

The chain has TRBV29-1 and TRBJ1-2; D is unclear. The length of the CDR3 is 14 residues. Germline CDR1 is SQVTM and CDR2 is ANQGSEA. V shed 4 bases and J shed 4 bases, with 16 bases lying between them. CDR3 in amino acids: CSVGNPDGGYGYTF. The CDR3 nucleotides read TGCAGCGTTGGCAACCCGGACGGCGGCTATGGCTACACCTTC.

The chain links TRBV5-1 to TRBJ1-6; D remains ambiguous. The CDR3 has 16 residues. In germline, CDR1 is SGHRS, CDR2 YFSETQ. Between the trimmed V and J ends, which lost 4 bases and 7 bases, there was a span of 18 bases. The CDR3 DNA reads as TGCGCCAGCAGCCCCCATGTCGGGGTGGGAAATTCACCCCTCCACTTT. It translates to CASSPHVGVGNSPLHF.

V is TRBV27 and J is TRBJ1-1; D call uncertain. CDR3 length: 14 residues. CDR1 and CDR2 (germline): MNHEY, SMNVEV (reference sequence). Trimming stripped 0 bases from V and 0 bases from J, with 5 bases between. In nucleotides, the CDR3 is TGTGCCAGCAGTTTATCGGGAATGAACACTGAAGCTTTCTTT. It codes for CASSLSGMNTEAFF.

The CDR3 protein is CASSTGGLNYGYTF. CDR3 DNA sequence: TGTGCCAGCAGCACGGGCGGACTGAACTATGGCTACACCTTC. The rearrangement joins TRBV5-4 to TRBJ1-2; D gene unclear. The germline V gene has CDR1 SGHNT and CDR2 YYREEE (reference sequence). V lost 4 bases to trimming and J lost 2 bases, with 12 bases between them. This CDR3 region has 14 residues. Based on the CDR3 plus reference TRBV5-4 and TRBJ1-2, the full variable domain is ETGVTQSPTHLIKTRGQQVTLRCSSQSGHNTVSWYQQALGQGPQFIFQYYREEENGRGNFPPRFSGLQFPNYSSELNVNALELDDSALYLCASSTGGLNYGYTFGSGTRLTVV.

The chain employs TRBV6-5 and TRBJ1-5; D uncertain. The V and J ends lost 3 bases and 4 bases respectively, with 10 bases between them. In germline, CDR1 is MNHEY, CDR2 SVGAGI. The length of the CDR3 is 14 residues. CDR3 coding DNA: TGTGCCAGCAGTTATCTGGGGATAAATCAGCCCCAGCATTTT. Amino acid sequence: CASSYLGINQPQHF.

The genes are TRBV24-1 and TRBJ2-7; 7 nucleotides agree with TRBD1. This CDR3 is built from 11 residues. Germline loops: CDR1 KGHDR, CDR2 SFDVKD. After removal of 7 bases from V and 9 bases from J, the junction contained 5 bases not matched to a gene. The CDR3 sequence: CATSAGGMQYF. The CDR3 DNA is TGTGCCACCAGCGCAGGGGGTATGCAGTACTTC.

The chain employs TRBV14 and TRBJ2-6; tentatively, D is TRBD1 (5 bases). The germline V and J ends were trimmed by 2 bases and 5 bases, with 10 bases remaining between them. The CDR3 runs 15 residues. From germline, CDR1 is SGHDN and CDR2 FVKESK. CDR3: CASSQPQGRANVLTF. DNA for the CDR3: TGTGCCAGCAGCCAACCCCAGGGTCGGGCCAACGTCCTGACTTTC. The full variable domain, in which reference TRBV14 and TRBJ2-6 provide the parts outside the CDR3, is EAGVTQFPSHSVIEKGQTVTLRCDPISGHDNLYWYRRVMGKEIKFLLHFVKESKQDESGMPNNRFLAERTGGTYSTLKVQPAELEDSGVYFCASSQPQGRANVLTFGAGSRLTVL.